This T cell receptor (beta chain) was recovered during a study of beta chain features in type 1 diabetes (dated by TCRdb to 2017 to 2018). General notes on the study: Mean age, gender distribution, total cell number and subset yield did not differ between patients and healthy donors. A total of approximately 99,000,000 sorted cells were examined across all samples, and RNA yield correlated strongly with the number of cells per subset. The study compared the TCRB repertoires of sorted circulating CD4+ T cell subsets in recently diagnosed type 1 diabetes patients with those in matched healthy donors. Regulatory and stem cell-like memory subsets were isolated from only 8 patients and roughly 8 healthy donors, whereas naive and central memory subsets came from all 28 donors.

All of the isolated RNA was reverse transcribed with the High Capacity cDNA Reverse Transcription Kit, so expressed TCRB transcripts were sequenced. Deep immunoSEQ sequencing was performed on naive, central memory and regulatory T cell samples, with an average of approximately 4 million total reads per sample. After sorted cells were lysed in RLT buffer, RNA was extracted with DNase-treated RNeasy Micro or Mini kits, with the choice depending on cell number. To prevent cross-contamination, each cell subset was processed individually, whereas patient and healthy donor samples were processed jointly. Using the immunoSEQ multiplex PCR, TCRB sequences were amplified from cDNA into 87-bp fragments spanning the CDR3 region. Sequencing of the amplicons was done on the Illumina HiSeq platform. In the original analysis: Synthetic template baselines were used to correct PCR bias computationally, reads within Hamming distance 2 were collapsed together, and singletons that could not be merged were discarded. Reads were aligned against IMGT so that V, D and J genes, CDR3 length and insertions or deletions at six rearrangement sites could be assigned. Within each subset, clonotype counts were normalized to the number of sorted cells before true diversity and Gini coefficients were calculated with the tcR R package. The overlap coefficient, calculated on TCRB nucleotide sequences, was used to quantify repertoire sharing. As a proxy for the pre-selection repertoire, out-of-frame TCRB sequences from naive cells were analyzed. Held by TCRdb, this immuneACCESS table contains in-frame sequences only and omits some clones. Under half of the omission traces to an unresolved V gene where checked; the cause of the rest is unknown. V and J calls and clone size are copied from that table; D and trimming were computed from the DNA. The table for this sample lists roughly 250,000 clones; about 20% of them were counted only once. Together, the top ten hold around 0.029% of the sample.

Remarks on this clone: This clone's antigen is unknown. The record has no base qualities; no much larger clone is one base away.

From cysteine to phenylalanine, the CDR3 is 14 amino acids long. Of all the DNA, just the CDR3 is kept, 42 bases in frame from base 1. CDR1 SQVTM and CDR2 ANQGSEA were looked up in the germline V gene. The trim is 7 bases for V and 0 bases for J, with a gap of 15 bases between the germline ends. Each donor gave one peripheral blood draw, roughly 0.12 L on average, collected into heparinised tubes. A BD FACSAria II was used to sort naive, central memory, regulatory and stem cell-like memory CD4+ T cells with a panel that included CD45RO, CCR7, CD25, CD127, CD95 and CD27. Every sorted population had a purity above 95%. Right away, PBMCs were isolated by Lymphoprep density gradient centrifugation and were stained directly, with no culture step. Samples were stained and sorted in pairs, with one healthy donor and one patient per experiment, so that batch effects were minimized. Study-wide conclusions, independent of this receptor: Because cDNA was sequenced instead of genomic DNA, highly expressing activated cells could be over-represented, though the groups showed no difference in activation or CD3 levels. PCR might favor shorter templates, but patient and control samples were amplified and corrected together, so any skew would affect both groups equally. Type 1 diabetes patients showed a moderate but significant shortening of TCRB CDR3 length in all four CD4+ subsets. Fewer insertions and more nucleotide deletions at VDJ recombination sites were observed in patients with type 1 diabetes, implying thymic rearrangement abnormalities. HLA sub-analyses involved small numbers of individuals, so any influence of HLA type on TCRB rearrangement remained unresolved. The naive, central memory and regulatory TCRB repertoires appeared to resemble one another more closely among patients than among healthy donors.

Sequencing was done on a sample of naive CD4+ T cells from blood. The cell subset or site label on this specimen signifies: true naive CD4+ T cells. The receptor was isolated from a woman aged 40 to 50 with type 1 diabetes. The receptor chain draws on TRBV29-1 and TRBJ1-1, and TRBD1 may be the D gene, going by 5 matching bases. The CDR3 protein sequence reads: CSGQRTLMNTEAFF. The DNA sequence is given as TGCAGCGGCCAGAGGACACTAATGAACACTGAAGCTTTCTTT.